This note documents a single T cell receptor beta chain sequence. Which antigen it targets is not known. No per-base quality is available; no much larger clone lies one base away. TCRbeta CDR3 regions were amplified from genomic DNA by means of the immunoSEQ Assay, a bias-controlled multiplex PCR. The source study handled its data this way. Nucleated cell counts per sample were estimated from amplification of reference gene primers within the assay. To quantify the absolute abundance of each unique TCRbeta CDR3 rearrangement, sequence reads were collapsed and filtered. For each sample, productive Simpson clonality was calculated as the square root of Simpson's diversity index across productive rearrangements. TCRdb holds this immuneACCESS table with in-frame rearrangements only. Some clones are missing; in checked studies, unresolved V genes explain under half, and the rest has no known cause. V, J and clone size were drawn from that table, and D and trimming were deduced from the DNA. This sample holds 200,000 to 300,000 clones; roughly 90% were observed only once. Of the sample, about 0.7% falls within the top ten clones.

The CDR1 and CDR2 encoded by the germline V gene are SGHTA and FQGNSA. The CDR3 sequence holds 15 residues, the cysteine and phenylalanine included. Only the CDR3 region is kept as DNA, spanning 45 bases read in frame from base 1. Between the V and J ends, shortened by 4 bases and 1 base respectively, the junction contains 8 bases. The record originates from a study of blood T cell repertoires in COVID-19 (dated by TCRdb to the early 2020s). Background for the entire study: The collaborator samples originated in the United States, Italy and Spain and spanned the acute and convalescent phases of COVID-19. The prospective study material was composed of cDNA or gDNA derived from T cells, B-cell-depleted T cells, or PBMCs. The repertoires were made available in a free public database intended to serve as a resource for research on the immune response to SARS-CoV-2. A de-identified subject ID, COVID-19 status, age in years and sex were almost always included in the sample metadata. Subjects who had been exposed to COVID-19, were actively infected with it, or had recovered from it provided the deeply sampled blood TCRbeta repertoires that made up the dataset. Where HLA class I and class II types were available, the types were taken from metadata supplied by the sample provider, not from assay-based typing. The samples were drawn from two sources: the first 160 participants of the ongoing ImmuneRACE study, and 1,000 to 1,500 subjects contributed by 6 global collaborators. What the work shows at the level of the full study, not this receptor alone: Clinical and demographic metadata were provided uncurated, with the amount varying by source and participant.

Whole blood was collected in K2EDTA tubes by collaborating institutions according to the institutions' own protocols. For TCRbeta analysis, collaborators shipped samples as frozen whole blood, isolated PBMCs, or DNA extracted from either of those sample types. The chain couples TRBV7-2 to TRBJ2-6, and the D gene may be TRBD1, 6 bases matching. Source material: peripheral blood. The origin of this receptor is a human donor in a cohort sampled during active COVID-19. The CDR3 protein: CASSSGASGANVLTF. The nucleotide sequence is TGTGCCAGCAGCTCAGGGGCGTCTGGGGCCAACGTCCTGACTTTC.